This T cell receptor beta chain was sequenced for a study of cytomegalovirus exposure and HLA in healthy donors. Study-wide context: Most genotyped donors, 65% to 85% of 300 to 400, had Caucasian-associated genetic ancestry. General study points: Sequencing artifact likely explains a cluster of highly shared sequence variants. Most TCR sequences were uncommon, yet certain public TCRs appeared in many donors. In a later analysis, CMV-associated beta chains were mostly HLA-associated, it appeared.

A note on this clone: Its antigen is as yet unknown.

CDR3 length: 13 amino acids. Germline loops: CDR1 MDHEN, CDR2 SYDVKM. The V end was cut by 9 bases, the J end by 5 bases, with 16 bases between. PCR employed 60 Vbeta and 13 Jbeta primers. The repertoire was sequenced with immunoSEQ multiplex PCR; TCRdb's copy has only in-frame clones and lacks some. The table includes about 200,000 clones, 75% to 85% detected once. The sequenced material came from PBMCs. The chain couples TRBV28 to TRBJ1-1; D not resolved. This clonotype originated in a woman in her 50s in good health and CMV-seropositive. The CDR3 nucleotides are TGTGCCAGTTACCCAGGTGCTGGAACTGAAGCTTTCTTT. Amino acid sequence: CASYPGAGTEAFF.